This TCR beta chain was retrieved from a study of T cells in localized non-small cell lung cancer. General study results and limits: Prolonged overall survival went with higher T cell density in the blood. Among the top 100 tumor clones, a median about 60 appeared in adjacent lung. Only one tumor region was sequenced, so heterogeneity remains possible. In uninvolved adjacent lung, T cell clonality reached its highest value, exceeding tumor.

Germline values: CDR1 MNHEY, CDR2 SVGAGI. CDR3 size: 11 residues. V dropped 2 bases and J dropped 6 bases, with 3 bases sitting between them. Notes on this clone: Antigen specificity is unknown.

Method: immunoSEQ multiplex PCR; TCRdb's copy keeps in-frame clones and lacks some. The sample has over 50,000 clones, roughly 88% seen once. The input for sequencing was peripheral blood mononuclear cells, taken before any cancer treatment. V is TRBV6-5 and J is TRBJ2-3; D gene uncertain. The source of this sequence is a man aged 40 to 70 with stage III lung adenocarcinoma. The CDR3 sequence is CASSYVDTQYF. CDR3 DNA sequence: TGTGCCAGCAGTTACGTGGATACGCAGTATTTT.